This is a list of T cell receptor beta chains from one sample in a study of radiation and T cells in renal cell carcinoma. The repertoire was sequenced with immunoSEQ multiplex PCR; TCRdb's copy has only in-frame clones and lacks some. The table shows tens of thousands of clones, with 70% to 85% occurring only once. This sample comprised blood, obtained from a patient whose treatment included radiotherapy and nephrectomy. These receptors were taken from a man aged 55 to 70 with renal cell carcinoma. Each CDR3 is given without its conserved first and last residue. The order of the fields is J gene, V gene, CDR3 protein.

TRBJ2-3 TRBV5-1 ASSLDWGTDTQY
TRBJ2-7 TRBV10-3 AASAGAYAYEQY
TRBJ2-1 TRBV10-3 AITGGTSGRNEQF
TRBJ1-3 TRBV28 ASSLPGRVENTIY
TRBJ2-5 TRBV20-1 MGGLQETQY
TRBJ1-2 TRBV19 ASRYIPRQLLSYGYT
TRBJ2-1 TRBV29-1 SVEDPTAYNEQF
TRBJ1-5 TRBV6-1 ASSDPNRGISQPQH
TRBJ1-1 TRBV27 ASSRLLDRGRGSGKTEAF
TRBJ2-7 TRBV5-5 ASSFSHTYEQY
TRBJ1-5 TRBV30 AWSVGREDQPQH
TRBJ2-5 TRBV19 ASSIAVRGLGETQY
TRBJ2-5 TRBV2 ASRTRETQY
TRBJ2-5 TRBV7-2 ASGSGQWQETQY
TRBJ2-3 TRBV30 AWSRREKDTQY
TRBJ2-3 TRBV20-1 SARYSYTQY
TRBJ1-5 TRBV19 ASSIGGTQPQH
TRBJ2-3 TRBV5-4 ASIPSGRVGDTQY
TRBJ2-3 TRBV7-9 ASSLGTGITDTQY
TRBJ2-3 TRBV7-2 ASRPDTDTQY
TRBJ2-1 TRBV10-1 ASSGSGRVNEQF
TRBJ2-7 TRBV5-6 ASSLLGRGSSYEQY